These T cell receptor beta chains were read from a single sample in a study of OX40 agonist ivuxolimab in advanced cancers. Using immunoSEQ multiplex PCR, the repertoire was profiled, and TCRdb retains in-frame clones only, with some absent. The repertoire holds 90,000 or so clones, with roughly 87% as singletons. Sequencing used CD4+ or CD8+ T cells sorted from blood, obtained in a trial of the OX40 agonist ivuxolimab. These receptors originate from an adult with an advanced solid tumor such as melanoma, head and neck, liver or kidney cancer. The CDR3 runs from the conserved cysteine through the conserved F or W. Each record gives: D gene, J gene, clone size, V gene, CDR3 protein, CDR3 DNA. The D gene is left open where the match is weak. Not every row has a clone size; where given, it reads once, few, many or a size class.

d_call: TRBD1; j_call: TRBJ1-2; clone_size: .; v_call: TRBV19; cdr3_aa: CASSIENRGSDGYTF; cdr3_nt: TGTGCCAGTAGTATAGAAAACAGGGGGTCTGATGGCTACACCTTC
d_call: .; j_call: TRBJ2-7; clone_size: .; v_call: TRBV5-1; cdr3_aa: CASSGGGTAYEQYF; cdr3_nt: TGCGCCAGCAGCGGGGGAGGGACAGCGTACGAGCAGTACTTC
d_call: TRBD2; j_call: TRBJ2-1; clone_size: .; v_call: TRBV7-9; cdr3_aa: CASSLGLASNEQFF; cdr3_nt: TGTGCCAGCAGCTTGGGACTAGCGAGTAATGAGCAGTTCTTC
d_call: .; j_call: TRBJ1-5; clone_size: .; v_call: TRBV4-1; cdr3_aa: CASSQGRVGTYNQPQHF; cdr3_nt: TGCGCCAGCAGCCAAGGAAGGGTCGGGACATATAATCAGCCCCAGCATTTT
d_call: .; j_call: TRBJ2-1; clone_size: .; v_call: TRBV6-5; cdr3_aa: CASSFRGTGEQFF; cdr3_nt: TGTGCCAGCAGTTTCAGGGGGACTGGTGAGCAGTTCTTC
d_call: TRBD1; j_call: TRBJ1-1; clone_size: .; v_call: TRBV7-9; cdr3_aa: CASSLQGATTEAFF; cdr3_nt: TGTGCCAGCAGCTTACAGGGGGCAACGACTGAAGCTTTCTTT
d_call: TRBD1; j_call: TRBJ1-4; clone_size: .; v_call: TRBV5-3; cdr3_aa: CARSQTGGRLGKLFF; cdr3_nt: TGTGCCAGAAGCCAGACAGGGGGCCGGCTTGGAAAACTGTTTTTT
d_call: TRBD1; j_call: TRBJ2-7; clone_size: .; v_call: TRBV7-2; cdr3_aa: CASSLGGQGAYEQYF; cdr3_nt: TGTGCCAGCAGCTTAGGCGGACAGGGGGCTTACGAGCAGTACTTC
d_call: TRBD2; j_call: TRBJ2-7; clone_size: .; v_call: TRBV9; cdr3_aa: CASSVGPAGTSYEQYF; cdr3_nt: TGTGCCAGCAGCGTAGGTCCAGCGGGGACCTCCTACGAGCAGTACTTC
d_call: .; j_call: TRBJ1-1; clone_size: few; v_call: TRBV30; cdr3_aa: CATQRDIREAFF; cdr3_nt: TGTGCCACGCAGAGGGACATTCGTGAAGCTTTCTTT
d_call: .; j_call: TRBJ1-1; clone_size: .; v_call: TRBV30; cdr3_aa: CAWSSTWNTEAFF; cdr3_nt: TGTGCCTGGAGTTCGACCTGGAACACTGAAGCTTTCTTT
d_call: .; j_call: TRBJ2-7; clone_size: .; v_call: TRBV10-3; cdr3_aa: CAISEGNEQYF; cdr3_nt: TGTGCCATCAGTGAGGGGAACGAGCAGTACTTC
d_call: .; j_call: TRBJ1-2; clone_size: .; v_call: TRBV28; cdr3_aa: CASRSMIDGLANYGYTF; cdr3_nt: TGTGCCAGCAGATCTATGATCGACGGCCTTGCTAACTATGGCTACACCTTC
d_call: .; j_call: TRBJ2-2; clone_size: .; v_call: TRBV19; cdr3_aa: CASSRGLRTGELFF; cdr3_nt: TGTGCCAGTAGTAGAGGCCTACGAACCGGGGAGCTGTTTTTT
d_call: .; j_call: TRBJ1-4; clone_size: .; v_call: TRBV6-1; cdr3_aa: CASTWGNEKLFF; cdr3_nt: TGTGCCAGCACGTGGGGGAATGAAAAACTGTTTTTT
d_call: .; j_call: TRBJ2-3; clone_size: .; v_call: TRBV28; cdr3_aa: CASSATRTTDTQYF; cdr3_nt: TGTGCCAGCAGTGCTACGCGAACCACAGATACGCAGTATTTT
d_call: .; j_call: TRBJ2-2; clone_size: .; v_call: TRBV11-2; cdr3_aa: CASSGWAGYTGELFF; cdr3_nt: TGTGCCAGCAGCGGATGGGCAGGCTACACCGGGGAGCTGTTTTTT
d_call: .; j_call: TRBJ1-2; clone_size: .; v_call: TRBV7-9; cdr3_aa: CASSLDSSYGYTF; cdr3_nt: TGTGCCAGCAGCCTGGACAGTTCCTATGGCTACACCTTC
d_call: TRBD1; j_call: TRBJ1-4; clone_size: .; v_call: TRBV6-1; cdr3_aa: CASSELARVKGAGKEKLFF; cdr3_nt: TGTGCCAGCAGTGAACTCGCGCGGGTCAAGGGGGCAGGTAAAGAAAAACTGTTTTTT
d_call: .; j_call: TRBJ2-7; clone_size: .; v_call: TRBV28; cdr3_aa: CASRGRYEQYF; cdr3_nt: TGTGCCAGCAGAGGACGATACGAGCAGTACTTC
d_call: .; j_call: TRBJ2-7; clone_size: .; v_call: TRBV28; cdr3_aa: CASSLRRDAYEQYF; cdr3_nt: TGTGCCAGCAGTTTACGAAGGGATGCCTACGAGCAGTACTTC
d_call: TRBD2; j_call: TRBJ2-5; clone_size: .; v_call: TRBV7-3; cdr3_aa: CASSYSGGDAETQYF; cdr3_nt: TGTGCCAGCAGTTACAGCGGGGGGGACGCAGAGACCCAGTACTTC
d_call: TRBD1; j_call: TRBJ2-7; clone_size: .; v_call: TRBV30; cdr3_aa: CAWTDRGPIEQYF; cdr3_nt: TGTGCCTGGACGGACAGGGGACCCATCGAGCAGTACTTC
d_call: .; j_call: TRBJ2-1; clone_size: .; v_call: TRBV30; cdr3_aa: CAWSQWANNEQFF; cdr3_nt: TGTGCCTGGAGTCAGTGGGCGAACAATGAGCAGTTCTTC
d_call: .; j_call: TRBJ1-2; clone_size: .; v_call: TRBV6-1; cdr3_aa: CASSEGPASYGYTF; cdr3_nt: TGTGCCAGCAGTGAAGGGCCAGCGTCTTACGGCTACACCTTC
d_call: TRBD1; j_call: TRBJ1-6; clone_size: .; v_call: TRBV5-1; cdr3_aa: CASSSDRGDYNSPLHF; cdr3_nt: TGCGCCAGCAGCTCTGACAGGGGGGATTATAATTCACCCCTCCACTTT
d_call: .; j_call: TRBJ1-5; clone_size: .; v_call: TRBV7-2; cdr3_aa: CASSPQLRAERSNQPQHF; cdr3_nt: TGTGCCAGCAGCCCCCAGTTAAGGGCTGAAAGAAGCAATCAGCCCCAGCATTTT
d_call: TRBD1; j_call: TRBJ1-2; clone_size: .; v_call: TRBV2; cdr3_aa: CASSEGQGMDGYTF; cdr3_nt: TGTGCCAGCAGTGAGGGACAGGGGATGGATGGCTACACCTTC
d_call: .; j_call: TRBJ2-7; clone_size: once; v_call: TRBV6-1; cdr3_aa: CASSEARWGYEQYF; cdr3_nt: TGTGCCAGCAGTGAAGCCAGGTGGGGTTACGAGCAGTACTTC
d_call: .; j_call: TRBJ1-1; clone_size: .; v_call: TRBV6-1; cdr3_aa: CASSALGELTEAFF; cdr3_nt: TGTGCCAGCAGTGCCCTGGGGGAACTCACTGAAGCTTTCTTT
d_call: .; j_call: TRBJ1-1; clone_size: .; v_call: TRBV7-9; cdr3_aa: CASSFRYEAFF; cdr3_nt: TGTGCCAGCAGCTTCCGATATGAAGCTTTCTTT
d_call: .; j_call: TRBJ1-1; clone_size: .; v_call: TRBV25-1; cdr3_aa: CASSEYVSTRGGNTEAFF; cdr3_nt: TGTGCCAGCAGTGAATACGTCTCCACCCGGGGCGGGAACACTGAAGCTTTCTTT
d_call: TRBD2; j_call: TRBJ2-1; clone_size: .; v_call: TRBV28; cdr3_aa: CASSLTGGGNEQFF; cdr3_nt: TGTGCCAGCAGTTTAACGGGAGGAGGCAATGAGCAGTTCTTC
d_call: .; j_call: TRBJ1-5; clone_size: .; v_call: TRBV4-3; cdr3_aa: CASSQDRDQPQHF; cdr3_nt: TGCGCCAGCAGCCAAGACAGGGATCAGCCCCAGCATTTT